This TCR beta chain came from a study of post-analysis software for immune sequencing data. Study background: There were relapsing-remitting, secondary progressive and progressive-relapsing multiple sclerosis among the disease courses included. The study, taken as a whole, reports: Diversity measured as normalized Chao1 was significantly lower in multiple sclerosis patients than in controls. Four or five TRBV segments, including TRBV5-6, TRBV5-1 and TRBV20-1, were more frequent in patients than controls.

In the case of this clonotype: Its target is unknown.

Tagging with unique molecular identifiers was a feature of the TCR beta cDNA libraries. With about 0.95 to 10 million T cells as the source, a few hundred thousand cDNA molecules resulted. From the PCR reads, TCRdb called clonotypes with MiXCR, one entry per CDR3 protein. The table has fewer than 850,000 distinct CDR3 sequences, around 42% seen once. The CDR3 sequence is 15 residues long. V gave up 3 bases and J gave up 2 bases, with 17 bases separating them. The germline V gene has CDR1 DFQATT and CDR2 SNEGSKA (reference sequence). The receptor was isolated from a girl aged 5 to 17 with multiple sclerosis. Sequenced material: blood. The gene calls are TRBV20-1 and TRBJ2-7; tentative D call: TRBD1 (5 bases). The chain's CDR3 is CSARNPRDRAYEQYF. In DNA, the CDR3 is TGCAGTGCTAGGAACCCGCGCGACAGAGCCTACGAGCAGTACTTC.